The rows below give T cell receptor beta chains drawn from one sample of a study of shared T cell receptors in the human thymus. TCRdb's table, derived via immunoSEQ multiplex PCR, lists solely in-frame clones and lacks some. Of 650,000 to 950,000 clones detected, approximately 85% appear once; the ten largest clones hold 0.0095% to 0.011%. These data were likewise used in another study, on human thymus T cells.

Sample: thymocytes. These receptors all come from a girl in the first two years of life with a congenital heart defect. Both conserved end residues are part of each CDR3. D genes are given only for firm matches. Clone size appears in some rows only: once, few, many, or a class for an expanded clone.

size	J	V	D	CDR3	DNA
-	TRBJ2-2	TRBV11-3	-	CATRCGANGELFF	TGTGCCACCAGGTGTGGGGCCAACGGGGAGCTGTTTTTT
-	TRBJ1-1	TRBV18	TRBD1	CASSLRETGENTEAFF	TGTGCCAGCTCACTAAGAGAGACAGGGGAGAACACTGAAGCTTTCTTT
-	TRBJ2-7	TRBV4-1	-	CASSPPPVREPPNPTGSYEQYF	TGCGCCAGCAGCCCACCCCCAGTGAGGGAACCGCCTAATCCCACGGGGTCCTACGAGCAGTACTTC
-	TRBJ2-1	TRBV7-4	TRBD1	CASSPRDRYYNEQFF	TGTGCCAGCAGCCCACGGGACAGATACTACAATGAGCAGTTCTTC
-	TRBJ2-5	TRBV27	-	CASSFRSPQFGSHQETQYF	TGTGCCAGCAGTTTCCGGTCTCCACAGTTTGGATCCCACCAAGAGACCCAGTACTTC
once	TRBJ2-7	TRBV7-6	TRBD1	CASSLKGALYEQYF	TGTGCCAGCAGCTTAAAGGGGGCGCTTTACGAGCAGTACTTC
once	TRBJ2-1	TRBV7-3	TRBD2	CASSTSGGAREQFF	TGTGCCAGCAGCACAAGCGGGGGGGCCCGCGAGCAGTTCTTC
-	TRBJ2-5	TRBV5-6	-	CASSFPGQETQYF	TGTGCCAGCAGCTTCCCAGGACAAGAGACCCAGTACTTC
-	TRBJ2-2	TRBV14	TRBD1	CASSPGTANTGELFF	TGTGCCAGCAGTCCCGGGACAGCGAACACCGGGGAGCTGTTTTTT
-	TRBJ2-3	TRBV5-1	TRBD1	CASRRTLTGGKVDTQYF	TGCGCCAGCAGGCGGACCCTTACAGGGGGAAAGGTAGATACGCAGTATTTT
-	TRBJ2-7	TRBV5-5	TRBD1	CASSFFWTGTYEQYF	TGTGCCAGCAGCTTCTTTTGGACAGGGACCTACGAGCAGTACTTC
-	TRBJ1-3	TRBV2	TRBD1	CAGGTGRRGNTIYF	TGTGCCGGAGGGACAGGGCGCAGAGGAAACACCATATATTTT
once	TRBJ1-2	TRBV19	TRBD1	CASSRQGHYGYTF	TGTGCCAGTAGCCGACAGGGACACTATGGCTACACCTTC
few	TRBJ2-7	TRBV4-1	-	CASSQGCTSYEQYF	TGCGCCAGCAGCCAAGGGTGTACAAGTTACGAGCAGTACTTC
-	TRBJ1-2	TRBV6-1	TRBD1	CASCGQGHTHTF	TGTGCCAGCTGCGGACAGGGACACACCCACACCTTC
-	TRBJ2-5	TRBV6-1	-	CASSEKTRGETQYF	TGTGCCAGCAGTGAAAAGACTAGGGGAGAGACCCAGTACTTC
few	TRBJ1-2	TRBV6-5	TRBD1	CASRQTGFYGYTF	TGTGCCAGCAGACAGACAGGGTTCTATGGCTACACCTTC
-	TRBJ1-6	TRBV5-5	-	CASSLGRSYNSPLHF	TGTGCCAGCAGCTTGGGGAGGTCCTATAATTCACCCCTCCACTTT